The TCR beta chain described here comes from a study of Ad26.COV2.S vaccination and SARS-CoV-2 variants. V was pared by 4 bases and J by 6 bases, with 8 bases of the junction left unmatched. Germline loops: CDR1 SGHRS, CDR2 YFSETQ. The CDR3 is 15 amino acids. The treatment here: approximately 18 received Ad26.COV2.S at low or high dose, single or two shots; 5 received placebo; per-sample allocation not given. At day 63 after the first vaccine or placebo injection, samples were drawn. TCRdb keeps only in-frame clones here, not all; method: immunoSEQ multiplex PCR. The sample contains about half a million clones, 80% to 90% of which appear only once.

The chain uses TRBV5-1 and TRBJ2-2; TRBD2 matches 8 bases. This TCR came from a person between 18 and 65 years old who received the Ad26.COV2.S COVID-19 vaccine or a placebo. Material: peripheral blood, obtained in a trial of Ad26.COV2.S vaccine versus placebo. The CDR3 region is CASSTGSGGAGELFF. The CDR3 nucleotides read TGCGCCAGCAGCACGGGAAGCGGGGGCGCCGGGGAGCTGTTTTTT.